The rows below give T cell receptor beta chains drawn from one sample of a study of post-analysis software for immune sequencing data. TCRdb fed the PCR reads into MiXCR, producing one record per CDR3 protein. This sample has hundreds of thousands of distinct CDR3 sequences, with approximately 60% found just once. The specimen was blood. The receptors were gathered from a girl aged 2-10 years with multiple sclerosis. CDR3s include the opening cysteine and the closing phenylalanine or tryptophan. The order of the fields is V gene, clone size, J gene, CDR3 protein. The listing skips clone size in some rows; elsewhere it reads once, few, many or a size class.

>TRBV29-1|once|TRBJ1-1
CSVSGSAPGNTEAFF
>TRBV11-2|few|TRBJ1-1
CASSLVGPEAFF
>TRBV20-1|NA|TRBJ2-3
CSARDRTSGGTDTQYF
>TRBV12-3/TRBV12-4|NA|TRBJ1-2
CASSPPNPLGYGYTF
>TRBV20-1|NA|TRBJ2-1
CSARDISGALSSYNEQFF
>TRBV19|NA|TRBJ1-2
CASSALPGQGTGYTF
>TRBV10-3|many|TRBJ2-1
CAISESLTLDEQFF
>TRBV12-3/TRBV12-4|few|TRBJ2-3
CASSQSADTQYF
>TRBV7-9|NA|TRBJ2-3
CASSPEAPRDTQYF
>TRBV3-1|NA|TRBJ2-7
CASSQTSRRSYEQYF
>TRBV4-1|NA|TRBJ1-1
CASSQTGGLNTEAFF
>TRBV20-1|few|TRBJ2-4
CSARGTNIQYF
>TRBV7-2|NA|TRBJ2-1
CASRFPVTSGGANEQFF
>TRBV29-1|NA|TRBJ2-5
CSVRGTGADQETQYF
>TRBV7-9|NA|TRBJ2-1
CASSYPSSGRDEQFF
>TRBV5-1|NA|TRBJ2-6
CASSEEGIWANVLTF
>TRBV6-5|NA|TRBJ2-7
CASSYSRLAGTYEQYF
>TRBV29-1|NA|TRBJ1-2
CSVAGGRLSGYTF
>TRBV9|few|TRBJ2-6
CASRLTGGRSGANVLTF
>TRBV2|NA|TRBJ1-1
CASNQWNTEAFF
>TRBV15|NA|TRBJ2-1
CATKGQGRFSEQFF
>TRBV6-6|NA|TRBJ1-1
CASSYSTGSTEAFF
>TRBV12-3/TRBV12-4|NA|TRBJ1-5
CASSLRVGSNQPQHF
>TRBV7-9|once|NA
CASSLGLGRDEQYF
>TRBV2|NA|TRBJ2-7
CASMETGGHYEQYF
>TRBV20-1|NA|TRBJ2-7
CSARNRGTTDSYEQYF
>TRBV6-2/TRBV6-3|NA|TRBJ2-1
CASSIRNEQFF
>TRBV4-1|NA|TRBJ2-1
CASRSQGRGSYNEQFF
>TRBV20-1|NA|TRBJ2-7
CSAELAGGSSYEQYF